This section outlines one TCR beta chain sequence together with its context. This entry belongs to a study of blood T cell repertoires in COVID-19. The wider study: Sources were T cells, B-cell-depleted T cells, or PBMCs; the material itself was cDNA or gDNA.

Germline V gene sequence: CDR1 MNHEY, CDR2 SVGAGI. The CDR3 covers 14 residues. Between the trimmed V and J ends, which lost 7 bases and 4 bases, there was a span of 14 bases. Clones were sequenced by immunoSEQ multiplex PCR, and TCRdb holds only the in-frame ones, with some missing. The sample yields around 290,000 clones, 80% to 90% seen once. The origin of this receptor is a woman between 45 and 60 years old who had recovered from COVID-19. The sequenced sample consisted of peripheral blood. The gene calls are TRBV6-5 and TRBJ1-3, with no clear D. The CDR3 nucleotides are TGTGCCAGCATTCCAGCAGGTGCCGGAAACACCATATATTTT. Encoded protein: CASIPAGAGNTIYF.